This T cell receptor beta chain comes out of a study of shared clonotypes between healthy human individuals. The table came from immunoSEQ multiplex PCR; TCRdb's copy has only in-frame clones and leaves some out. Here the sample spans roughly 2 million clones, approximately 94% being singletons. The table lists this clone with a count of one. The specimen was naive CD4+ T cells sorted from blood. The subset here: CD45RA+ positively selected. The TCR was taken from a man aged 18 to 35 in good health.

The CDR3 DNA reads TGCGCCAGCAGCTGGGAGGGGAGCACCGGGGAGCTGTTTTTT. Encoded protein: CASSWEGSTGELFF. This rearrangement joins TRBV5-1 to TRBJ2-2; 7 bases map to TRBD2. V was pared by 3 bases and J by 4 bases, with 3 bases of the junction left unmatched. This CDR3 spans 14 amino acids. Germline V CDR1 and CDR2: SGHRS, YFSETQ.